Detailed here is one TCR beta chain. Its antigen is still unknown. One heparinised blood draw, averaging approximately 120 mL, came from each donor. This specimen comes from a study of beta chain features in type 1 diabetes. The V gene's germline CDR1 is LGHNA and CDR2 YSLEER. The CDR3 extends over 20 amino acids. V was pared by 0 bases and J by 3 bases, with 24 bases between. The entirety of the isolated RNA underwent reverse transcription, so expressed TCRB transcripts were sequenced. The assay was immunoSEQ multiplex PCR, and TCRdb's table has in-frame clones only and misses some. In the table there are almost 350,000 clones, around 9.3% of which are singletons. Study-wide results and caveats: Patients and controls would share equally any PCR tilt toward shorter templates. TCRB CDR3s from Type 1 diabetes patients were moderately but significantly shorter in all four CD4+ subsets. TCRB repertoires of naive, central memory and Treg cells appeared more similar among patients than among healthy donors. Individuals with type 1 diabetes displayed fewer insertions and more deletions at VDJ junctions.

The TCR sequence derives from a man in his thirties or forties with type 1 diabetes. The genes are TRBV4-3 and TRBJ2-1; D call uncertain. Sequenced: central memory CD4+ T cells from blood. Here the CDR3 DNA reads TGCGCCAGCAGCCAAGAGAGTACGCCGGCTGTGAAGGGTCGCTACAATGAGCAGTTCTTC. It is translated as CASSQESTPAVKGRYNEQFF.